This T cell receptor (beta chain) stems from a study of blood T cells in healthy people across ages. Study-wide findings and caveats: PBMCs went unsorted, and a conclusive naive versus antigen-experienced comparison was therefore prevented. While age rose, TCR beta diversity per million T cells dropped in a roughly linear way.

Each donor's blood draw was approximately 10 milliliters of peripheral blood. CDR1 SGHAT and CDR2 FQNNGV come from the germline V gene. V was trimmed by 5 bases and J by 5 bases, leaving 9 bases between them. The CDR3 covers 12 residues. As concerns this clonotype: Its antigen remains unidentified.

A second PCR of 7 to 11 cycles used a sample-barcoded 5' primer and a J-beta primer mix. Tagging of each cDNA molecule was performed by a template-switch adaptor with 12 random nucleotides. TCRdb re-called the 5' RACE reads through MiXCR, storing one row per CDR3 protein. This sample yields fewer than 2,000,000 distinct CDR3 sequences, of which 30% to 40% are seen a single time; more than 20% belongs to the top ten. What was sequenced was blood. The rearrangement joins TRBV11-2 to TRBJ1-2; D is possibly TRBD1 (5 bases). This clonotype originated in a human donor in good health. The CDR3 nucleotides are TGTGCCAGCAGCCCCAAGGGGTATGGCTACACCTTC. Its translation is CASSPKGYGYTF.